These 32 T cell receptor beta chains were sequenced from one sample in a study of T cell changes during pregnancy in multiple sclerosis. The table came from immunoSEQ multiplex PCR; TCRdb's copy has only in-frame clones and leaves some out. The sample consists of tens of thousands of clones, about 91% of them appearing once. The source was peripheral blood, collected after pregnancy. The receptors shown here come from a female donor with multiple sclerosis, enrolled in a pregnancy study.

The chain's CDR3 is CASGGAGGGYTF. In DNA, the CDR3 is TGTGCCAGTGGGGGGGCAGGAGGAGGCTACACCTTC. The genes are TRBV19 and TRBJ1-2, with D possibly being TRBD1 (6 bases). Germline lookup yields CDR1 LNHDA and CDR2 SQIVND (reference sequence). Trimming cost V 8 bases and J 8 bases, with 15 bases left between them. The CDR3 totals 12 residues.

The chain uses TRBV7-7 and TRBJ2-7; a possible D gene is TRBD1 (5 bases). The CDR3 is 15 amino acids. The V and J ends lost 1 base and 5 bases respectively, with 15 bases between them. Germline values: CDR1 SSHAT, CDR2 FNYEAQ (reference sequence). The CDR3 DNA reads as TGTGCCAGCAGCTTAGGATGGCAGGGAAGTCACGAGCAGTACTTC. This sequence encodes CASSLGWQGSHEQYF.

The chain joins TRBV25-1 to TRBJ2-1; possibly TRBD1 for D (6 bases). The V gene's germline CDR1 is MGHDK and CDR2 SYGVNS. Trimming removed 2 bases from V and 4 bases from J, with 18 bases in between. The CDR3 runs to 17 residues. CDR3 coding DNA: TGTGCCAGCAGTGAAGATCTTTGGACAGAGTCTTACAATGAGCAGTTCTTC. Its protein is CASSEDLWTESYNEQFF. Variable domain in full (rest from reference TRBV25-1 and TRBJ2-1): EADIYQTPRYLVIGTGKKITLECSQTMGHDKMYWYQQDPGMELHLIHYSYGVNSTEKGDLSSESTVSRIRTEHFPLTLESARPSHTSQYLCASSEDLWTESYNEQFFGPGTRLTVL.

The V and J genes are TRBV5-1 and TRBJ1-4; 7 bases line up with TRBD1. This CDR3 region has 15 residues. The V segment lost 3 bases and the J segment 0 bases; nucleotides outside the gene matches: 2. Germline lookup yields CDR1 SGHRS and CDR2 YFSETQ. For the CDR3, the DNA is TGCGCCAGCAGCTCTACAGGGGCAACTAATGAAAAACTGTTTTTT. It translates to CASSSTGATNEKLFF.

This sequence joins TRBV10-2 and TRBJ1-1; TRBD1 might be the D (6 bases). The CDR3 contains 14 residues. Germline lookup yields CDR1 WSHSY and CDR2 SAAADI. Trimming removed 1 base from V and 3 bases from J, with 9 bases in between. CDR3 nucleotides: TGCGCCAGCAGTGAGTTCCCAGGGGACACTGAAGCTTTCTTT. This translates into CASSEFPGDTEAFF.

J is TRBJ1-2 and V is TRBV7-2, with a tentative D call TRBD1 (5 bases). V shed 1 base and J shed 8 bases, with 20 bases lying between them. Germline lookup yields CDR1 SGHTA and CDR2 FQGNSA. The CDR3 runs to 16 residues. The chain's CDR3 is CASSLDMRQSRVGYTF. DNA of the CDR3: TGTGCCAGCAGCTTAGATATGAGACAGTCCCGCGTGGGCTACACCTTC. Combining the CDR3 with reference TRBV7-2 and TRBJ1-2 gives the whole variable domain GAGVSQSPSNKVTEKGKDVELRCDPISGHTALYWYRQSLGQGLEFLIYFQGNSAPDKSGLPSDRFSAERTGGSVSTLTIQRTQQEDSAVYLCASSLDMRQSRVGYTFGSGTRLTVV.

The CDR3, as DNA: TGCGCCAGCAGCTTGGCAGGTGGGGAGACCCAGTACTTC. Translated: CASSLAGGETQYF. The genes are TRBV5-1 and TRBJ2-5; D ambiguous. This CDR3 region has 13 residues. CDR1 SGHRS and CDR2 YFSETQ come from the germline V gene. The V end was cut by 0 bases, the J end by 5 bases, with 8 bases between.

The V and J genes are TRBV7-2 and TRBJ2-1, with TRBD2 as a possible D gene (5 bases). V was cut by 4 bases and J by 10 bases, with 8 bases left in between. The germline V gene has CDR1 SGHTA and CDR2 FQGNSA. The CDR3 extends over 11 amino acids. CDR3 sequence (DNA): TGTGCCAGCAGCTCCAAGCGGGAGCAGTTCTTC. It codes for CASSSKREQFF. The whole variable domain, remainder taken from reference TRBV7-2 and TRBJ2-1, is GAGVSQSPSNKVTEKGKDVELRCDPISGHTALYWYRQSLGQGLEFLIYFQGNSAPDKSGLPSDRFSAERTGGSVSTLTIQRTQQEDSAVYLCASSSKREQFFGPGTRLTVL.

V usage is TRBV6-1 and J usage is TRBJ2-5; the match to TRBD1 covers 9 bases. The germline gives CDR1 MNHNS, CDR2 SASEGT. This CDR3 has 16 amino acids. V was pared by 2 bases and J by 4 bases, with 8 bases of the junction left unmatched. The CDR3 nucleotides are TGTGCCAGCAGTGAATGGGGGGGACAGGGTGGAGAGACCCAGTACTTC. This translates into CASSEWGGQGGETQYF.

The J gene is TRBJ2-5, the V gene TRBV10-3, with TRBD2 as a possible D gene (5 bases). CDR3 size: 14 residues. V was cut by 3 bases and J by 4 bases, with 12 bases left in between. Germline values: CDR1 ENHRY, CDR2 SYGVKD. The CDR3 sequence: CAISDYPSPETQYF. CDR3 DNA: TGTGCCATCAGTGACTATCCTAGCCCAGAGACCCAGTACTTC.

This clone was seen a single time. The chain couples TRBV13 to TRBJ2-3, with TRBD2 identical over 7 bases. The CDR3 runs 15 residues. The V gene end was trimmed by 3 bases and the J gene end by 3 bases; junction bases not matched to a gene: 6. Germline-derived CDR1 and CDR2 are PRHDT and FYEKMQ (reference sequence). CDR3 DNA: TGTGCCAGCAGCTTGGCGGGAGAAGGGACAGATACGCAGTATTTT. As protein: CASSLAGEGTDTQYF.

The chain has TRBV5-1 and TRBJ1-2; 9 bases are shared with TRBD1. The CDR3 is 14 residues long. Looked up from germline, CDR1 is SGHRS and CDR2 is YFSETQ. J gave up 4 bases and V 6 bases, and 7 bases lay outside the gene matches. CDR3 nucleotide sequence: TGCGCCAGCACCCCGGGACAGGGACCCTATGGCTACACCTTC. It specifies CASTPGQGPYGYTF.

The chain links TRBV10-3 to TRBJ1-2; no clear D gene. The CDR3 covers 13 residues. Trimming left V 2 bases short and J 3 bases short, with 7 bases between. From germline, CDR1 is ENHRY and CDR2 SYGVKD. The CDR3 region is CAISEGQDYGYTF. CDR3 DNA sequence: TGTGCCATCAGTGAGGGTCAGGACTATGGCTACACCTTC.

The sample holds one count of this clone. The rearrangement joins TRBV19 to TRBJ1-5; the D gene is possibly TRBD1 (6 bases). V was clipped by 0 bases and J by 9 bases, with 18 bases between them. This CDR3 has 16 amino acids. Germline CDR1 reads LNHDA; CDR2 reads SQIVND (reference sequence). CDR3 sequence reads: CASSIDLRGKFRPQHF. The CDR3 DNA follows: TGTGCCAGTAGTATAGATCTGAGGGGGAAGTTTCGGCCCCAGCATTTT.

In DNA form, the CDR3 reads TGTGCTAGTGGTTTGACAACAGGGGCCACTGAAGCTTTCTTT. Its translation: CASGLTTGATEAFF. The V and J genes are TRBV12-5 and TRBJ1-1, with 7 bases fitting TRBD1. The CDR3 runs to 14 residues. The J segment lost 4 bases and the V segment lost 2 bases, leaving 4 bases of the junction unmatched. The germline gives CDR1 LGHNT, CDR2 FRNRAP.

This chain connects TRBV5-6 to TRBJ1-1; 7 nucleotides line up with TRBD1. The CDR3 has 15 amino acids. V dropped 5 bases and J dropped 6; count of bases not matched to a gene: 13. From germline, CDR1 is SGHDT and CDR2 YYEEEE. Here the CDR3 DNA reads TGTGCCAGCAGGGAGACAGGGTCGGGGTTGTCTGAAGCTTTCTTT. It specifies CASRETGSGLSEAFF.

The chain recombines TRBV19 with TRBJ1-2, with 10 nucleotides matching TRBD1. Trimming removed 11 bases from V and 4 bases from J; junction bases left unmatched: 13. The CDR3 is 15 residues long. Germline V gives CDR1 LNHDA, CDR2 SQIVND (reference sequence). In DNA, the CDR3 is TGTGCCGCATCGGACAGGGGGAAGGGGGCCTATGGCTACACCTTC. Protein sequence: CAASDRGKGAYGYTF.

J is TRBJ2-5 and V is TRBV18, with TRBD2 matching over 11 bases. Trimming at V came to 0 bases and at J to 3 bases, leaving 3 bases not matched to a gene. The germline V gene has CDR1 KGHSH and CDR2 LQKENI. The CDR3 runs 16 residues. The CDR3 nucleotides read TGTGCCAGCTCACCACCATGGGGACTAGCGGAAGAGACCCAGTACTTC. Its translation is CASSPPWGLAEETQYF.

The chain carries TRBV4-1 and TRBJ2-1, with 7 bases aligning to TRBD1. V lost 1 base to trimming and J lost 0 bases; unmatched junction nucleotides: 3. Germline V gives CDR1 MGHRA, CDR2 YSYEKL. The CDR3 consists of 16 residues. For the CDR3, the DNA is TGCGCCAGCAGCCAAGGACAGGGCAGCTCCTACAATGAGCAGTTCTTC. Amino acid sequence: CASSQGQGSSYNEQFF.

The chain employs TRBV7-2 and TRBJ1-2; weak D call: TRBD1 (5 bases). Germline CDR1 SGHTA, CDR2 FQGNSA. CDR3 length: 17 residues. V lost 1 base to trimming and J lost 2 bases, with 17 bases between them. DNA for the CDR3: TGTGCCAGCAGCTTAGGGGGCACGGGGGATAGAAACTATGGCTACACCTTC. Amino acid sequence: CASSLGGTGDRNYGYTF.

J is TRBJ2-1 and V is TRBV10-1, with a weak D call TRBD2 (5 bases). The V end was cut by 3 bases, the J end by 8 bases, with 23 bases between. The CDR3 has 17 amino acids. CDR1 WNHNN and CDR2 SYGVQD come from the germline V gene (reference sequence). CDR3 sequence: CASSDMRNTRGLDEQFF. CDR3 nucleotide sequence: TGCGCCAGCAGTGATATGAGGAATACTAGAGGGCTAGATGAGCAGTTCTTC.

The chain couples TRBV2 to TRBJ2-5, with TRBD2 matching over 8 bases. The CDR3 covers 15 residues. Germline values: CDR1 SNHLY, CDR2 FYNNEI. Trimming cost V 4 bases and J 3 bases; bases outside gene matches: 7. The CDR3 spells CASSGKREFEETQYF. CDR3 in DNA: TGTGCCAGCAGTGGTAAGCGGGAGTTTGAAGAGACCCAGTACTTC.

With respect to this clone: Mismatch with germline at one junction end may stem from a read error. This chain links TRBV10-3 with TRBJ2-4, with 12 bases aligning to TRBD1. The CDR3 contains 13 residues. Germline CDR1 and CDR2: ENHRY and SYGVKD. CDR3 coding DNA: TGTGCCATCAGTGAGCGGGGACAGGGGGCTCAGGACTTC. Protein: CAISERGQGAQDF.

J is TRBJ1-2 and V is TRBV5-1; D perhaps matches TRBD1 (6 bases). CDR1 and CDR2 (germline): SGHRS, YFSETQ. Trimming shortened V by 4 bases and J by 4 bases, and 14 bases separated the two germline ends. The CDR3 has 14 residues. For the CDR3, the DNA is TGCGCCAGCAGCACCCGGACAGATGGCTATGGCTACACCTTC. It yields the protein CASSTRTDGYGYTF.

The chain couples TRBV9 to TRBJ1-1; TRBD1 agrees at 7 bases. After removal of 4 bases from V and 1 base from J, the junction contained 10 bases not matched to a gene. The CDR3 extends over 16 amino acids. In germline, CDR1 is SGDLS, CDR2 YYNGEE. CDR3 residues: CASSSWTGSKNTEAFF. The DNA for the CDR3 is TGTGCCAGCAGCTCCTGGACAGGTTCTAAGAACACTGAAGCTTTCTTT.

The CDR3 region is CASSLYGSNNEQFF. The CDR3 DNA reads TGTGCCAGCAGCTTATACGGGAGCAACAATGAGCAGTTCTTC. The chain combines TRBV11-2 with TRBJ2-1; D possibly corresponds to TRBD2 (6 bases). This CDR3 has 14 residues. Germline lookup yields CDR1 SGHAT and CDR2 FQNNGV. V gave up 2 bases and J gave up 5 bases, with 10 bases separating them.

V usage is TRBV6-1 and J usage is TRBJ2-3; D is possibly TRBD2 (6 bases). CDR1 is MNHNS and CDR2 is SASEGT in the germline V gene. Trimming left V 8 bases short and J 7 bases short, with 13 bases between. CDR3 length: 12 amino acids. CDR3 in DNA: TGTGCCAGCGGCCCGCGGGGACATACGCAGTATTTT. Its translation: CASGPRGHTQYF.

The V and J genes are TRBV9 and TRBJ1-1, with D possibly matching TRBD1 (6 bases). CDR1 SGDLS and CDR2 YYNGEE come from the germline V gene. Trimming took off 0 bases at V and 3 bases at J, with 12 bases between the two ends. This CDR3 region has 15 residues. The CDR3 protein is CASSVAMAGDTEAFF. CDR3 nucleotide sequence: TGTGCCAGCAGCGTAGCTATGGCAGGGGACACTGAAGCTTTCTTT.

J is TRBJ1-5 and V is TRBV10-3; D not resolved. The germline V gene has CDR1 ENHRY and CDR2 SYGVKD. CDR3 length: 14 residues. Trimming stripped 0 bases from V and 1 base from J, with 4 bases between. The CDR3: CAISESESNQPQHF. In nucleotides, the CDR3 is TGTGCCATCAGTGAGTCGGAGAGCAATCAGCCCCAGCATTTT.

In this sample, this clone turned up once. The chain has TRBV27 and TRBJ2-5; 7 nucleotides line up with TRBD1. CDR1 is MNHEY, CDR2 SMNVEV, per germline (reference sequence). The V and J ends lost 4 bases and 5 bases, in that order; junction bases with no gene match: 7. The CDR3 totals 14 residues. CDR3 bases: TGTGCCAGCAGTTCCCGGGACAGTGGCGAGACCCAGTACTTC. Protein: CASSSRDSGETQYF.

This sequence joins TRBV4-3 and TRBJ2-5; tentatively, D is TRBD1 (5 bases). V shed 0 bases and J shed 4 bases, with 12 bases lying between them. This CDR3 is 15 amino acids long. Germline V gene data show CDR1 as LGHNA and CDR2 as YSLEER. Written as DNA, the CDR3 is TGCGCCAGCAGCCAAGATGGCAGGGTCGGAGAGACCCAGTACTTC. It specifies CASSQDGRVGETQYF.

The J gene is TRBJ2-7, the V gene TRBV2, with TRBD2 as a possible D gene (5 bases). Trimming left V 6 bases short and J 7 bases short, with 13 bases between. Germline lookup yields CDR1 SNHLY and CDR2 FYNNEI. The CDR3 has 12 residues. CDR3 sequence (DNA): TGTGCCAGCAGCCTGAATGAGGGAGAGCAGTACTTC. Amino acids: CASSLNEGEQYF.